This T cell receptor (beta chain) stems from a study of control samples from healthy donors and cancer patients. TCRdb keeps only in-frame clones here, not all; method: immunoSEQ multiplex PCR. The table lists roughly 400,000 clones, more than 80% of them singletons, with 5% to 8% in the top ten. This CDR3 is 12 amino acids long. V dropped 7 bases and J dropped 7 bases, with 13 bases sitting between them. Germline assignment: CDR1 SGHNT and CDR2 YYREEE (reference sequence). The material sequenced was PBMCs. The source is a man between 40 and 49 years old with head and neck cancer. The rearrangement joins TRBV5-4 to TRBJ2-3; no clear D gene. CDR3 nucleotide sequence: TGTGCCAGCTCTCAGGCGCGGAATACGCAGTATTTT. It specifies CASSQARNTQYF.